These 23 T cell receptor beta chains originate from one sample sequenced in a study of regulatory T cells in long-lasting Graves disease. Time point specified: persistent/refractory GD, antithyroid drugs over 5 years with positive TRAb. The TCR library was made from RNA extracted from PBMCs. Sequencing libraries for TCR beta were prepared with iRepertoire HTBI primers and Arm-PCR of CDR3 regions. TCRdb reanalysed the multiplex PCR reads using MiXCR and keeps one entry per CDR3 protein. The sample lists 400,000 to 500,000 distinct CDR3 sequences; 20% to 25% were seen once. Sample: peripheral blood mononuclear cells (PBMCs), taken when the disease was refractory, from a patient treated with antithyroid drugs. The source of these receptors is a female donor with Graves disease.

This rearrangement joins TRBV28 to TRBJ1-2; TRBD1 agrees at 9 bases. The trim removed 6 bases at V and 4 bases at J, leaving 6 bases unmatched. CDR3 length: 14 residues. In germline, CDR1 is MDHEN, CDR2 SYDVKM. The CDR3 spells CASRSGTGRYGYTF. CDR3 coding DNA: TGTGCCAGCAGGTCCGGGACAGGGCGCTATGGCTACACCTTC.

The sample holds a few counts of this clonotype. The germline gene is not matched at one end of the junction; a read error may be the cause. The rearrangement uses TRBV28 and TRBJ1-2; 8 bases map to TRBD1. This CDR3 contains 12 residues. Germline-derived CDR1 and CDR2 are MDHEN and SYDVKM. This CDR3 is CASEDRGYGHTF. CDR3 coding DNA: TGTGCCAGCGAAGACAGGGGCTATGGCCACACCTTC.

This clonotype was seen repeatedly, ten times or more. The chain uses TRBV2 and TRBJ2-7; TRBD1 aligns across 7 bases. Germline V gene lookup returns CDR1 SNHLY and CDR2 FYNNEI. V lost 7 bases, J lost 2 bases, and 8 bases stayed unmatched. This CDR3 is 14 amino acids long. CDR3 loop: CASTSTGTAYEQYF. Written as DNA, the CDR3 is TGTGCCAGCACCTCAACCGGGACAGCCTACGAGCAGTACTTC.

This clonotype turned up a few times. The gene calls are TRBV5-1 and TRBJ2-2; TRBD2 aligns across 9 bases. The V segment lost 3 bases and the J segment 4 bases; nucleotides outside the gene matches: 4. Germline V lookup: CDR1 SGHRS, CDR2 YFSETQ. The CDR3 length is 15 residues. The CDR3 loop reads CASSSLAGATGELFF. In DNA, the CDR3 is TGCGCCAGCAGCTCATTAGCGGGAGCCACCGGGGAGCTGTTTTTT.

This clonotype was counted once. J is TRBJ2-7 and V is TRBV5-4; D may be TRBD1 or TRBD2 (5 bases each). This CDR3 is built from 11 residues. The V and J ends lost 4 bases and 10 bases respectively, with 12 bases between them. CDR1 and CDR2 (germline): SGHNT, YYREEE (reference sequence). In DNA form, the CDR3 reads TGTGCCAGCAGCGGGGACGGCAACCAGTACTTC. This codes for CASSGDGNQYF.

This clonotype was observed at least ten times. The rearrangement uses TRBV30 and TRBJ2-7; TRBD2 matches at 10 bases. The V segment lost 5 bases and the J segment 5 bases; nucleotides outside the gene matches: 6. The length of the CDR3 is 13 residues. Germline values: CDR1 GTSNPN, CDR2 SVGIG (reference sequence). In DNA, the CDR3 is TGTGCCTGGGAACCTAGCGGGAGAGACGAGCAGTACTTC. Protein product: CAWEPSGRDEQYF.

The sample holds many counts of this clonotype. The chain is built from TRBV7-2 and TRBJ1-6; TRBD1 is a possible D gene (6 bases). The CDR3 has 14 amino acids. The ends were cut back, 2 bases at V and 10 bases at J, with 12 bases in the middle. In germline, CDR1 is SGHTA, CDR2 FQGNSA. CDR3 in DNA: TGTGCCAGCAGCTTACCCAGGGGCGGCTCACCCCTCCACTTT. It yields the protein CASSLPRGGSPLHF.

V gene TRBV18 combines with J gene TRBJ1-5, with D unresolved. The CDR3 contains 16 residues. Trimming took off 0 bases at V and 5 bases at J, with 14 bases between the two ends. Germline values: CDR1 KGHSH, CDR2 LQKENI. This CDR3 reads CASSPPIAPGDQPQHF. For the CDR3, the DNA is TGTGCCAGCTCACCACCCATCGCCCCCGGGGATCAGCCCCAGCATTTT.

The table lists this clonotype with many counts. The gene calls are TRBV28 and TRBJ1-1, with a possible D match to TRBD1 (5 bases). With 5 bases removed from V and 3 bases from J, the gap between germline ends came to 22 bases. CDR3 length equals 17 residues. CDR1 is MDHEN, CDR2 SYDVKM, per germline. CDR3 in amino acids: CASSPRDFPGEYTEAFF. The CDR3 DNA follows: TGTGCCAGCAGTCCCCGGGACTTCCCTGGCGAATACACTGAAGCTTTCTTT.

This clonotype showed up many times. The CDR3 coding sequence is TGTGCCAGCAGCCCTCCGTCCCCCTACGAGCAGTACTTC. Its translation is CASSPPSPYEQYF. The chain carries TRBV7-2 and TRBJ2-7; D gene uncertain. V was shortened by 5 bases and J by 2 bases, with 10 bases between the two germline ends. The CDR3 contains 13 residues. Per the germline V gene, CDR1 is SGHTA and CDR2 is FQGNSA.

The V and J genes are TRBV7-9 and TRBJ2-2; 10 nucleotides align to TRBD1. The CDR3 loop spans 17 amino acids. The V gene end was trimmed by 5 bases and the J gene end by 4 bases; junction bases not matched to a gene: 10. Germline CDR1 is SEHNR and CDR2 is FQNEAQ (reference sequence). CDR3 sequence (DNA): TGTGCCAGCAGCCCGCGAAAGACAGGGGGCTCCACCGGGGAGCTGTTTTTT. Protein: CASSPRKTGGSTGELFF.

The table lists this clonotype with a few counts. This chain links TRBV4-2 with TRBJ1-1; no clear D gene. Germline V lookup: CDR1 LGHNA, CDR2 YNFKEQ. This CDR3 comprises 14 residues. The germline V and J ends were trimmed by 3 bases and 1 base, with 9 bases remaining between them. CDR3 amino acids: CASSHRAGNTEAFF. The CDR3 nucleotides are TGTGCCAGCAGCCATAGGGCGGGGAACACTGAAGCTTTCTTT.

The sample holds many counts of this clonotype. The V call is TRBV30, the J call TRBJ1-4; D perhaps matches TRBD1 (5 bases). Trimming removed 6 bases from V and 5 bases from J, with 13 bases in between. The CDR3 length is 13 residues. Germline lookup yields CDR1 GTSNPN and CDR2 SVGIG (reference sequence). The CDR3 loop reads CACNNRWNEKLFF. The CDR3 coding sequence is TGTGCCTGTAACAACAGGTGGAATGAAAAACTGTTTTTT. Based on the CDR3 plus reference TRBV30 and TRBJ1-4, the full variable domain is SQTIHQWPATLVQPVGSPLSLECTVEGTSNPNLYWYRQAAGRGLQLLFYSVGIGQISSEVPQNLSASRPQDRQFILSSKKLLLSDSGFYLCACNNRWNEKLFFGSGTQLSVL.

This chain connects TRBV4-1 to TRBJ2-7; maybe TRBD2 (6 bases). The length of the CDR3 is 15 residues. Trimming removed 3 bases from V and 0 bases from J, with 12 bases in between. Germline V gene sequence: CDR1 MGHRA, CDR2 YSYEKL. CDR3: CASSQNSGRSYEQYF. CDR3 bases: TGCGCCAGCAGCCAGAATAGCGGTCGCTCCTACGAGCAGTACTTC.

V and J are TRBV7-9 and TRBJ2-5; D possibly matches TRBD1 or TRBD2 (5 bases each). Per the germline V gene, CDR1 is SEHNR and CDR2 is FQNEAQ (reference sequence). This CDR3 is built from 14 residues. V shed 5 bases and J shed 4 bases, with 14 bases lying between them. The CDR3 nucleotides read TGTGCCAGCAGCGGGGGTCGAGTGAGAGAGACCCAGTACTTC. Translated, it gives CASSGGRVRETQYF.

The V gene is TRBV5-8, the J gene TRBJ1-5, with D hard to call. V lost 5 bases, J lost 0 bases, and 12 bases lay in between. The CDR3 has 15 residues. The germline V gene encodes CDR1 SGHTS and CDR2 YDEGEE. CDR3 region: CASSFQDASNQPQHF. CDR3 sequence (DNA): TGTGCCAGCAGTTTCCAAGACGCTAGCAATCAGCCCCAGCATTTT.

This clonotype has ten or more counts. CDR3: CSARDPIEQYF. CDR3 DNA sequence: TGCAGTGCTAGAGATCCCATCGAGCAGTACTTC. The rearrangement uses TRBV20-1 and TRBJ2-7, with unresolved D. Germline CDR1 is DFQATT and CDR2 is SNEGSKA (reference sequence). The CDR3 is made up of 11 amino acids. Trimming shortened V by 0 bases and J by 6 bases, and 6 bases separated the two germline ends.

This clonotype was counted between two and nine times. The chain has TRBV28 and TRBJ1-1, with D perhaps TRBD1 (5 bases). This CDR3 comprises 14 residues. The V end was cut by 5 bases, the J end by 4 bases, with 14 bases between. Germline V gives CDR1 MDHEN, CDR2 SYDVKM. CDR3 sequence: CASSIGGYSTEAFF. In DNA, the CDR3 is TGTGCCAGCAGTATCGGGGGATACAGCACTGAAGCTTTCTTT.

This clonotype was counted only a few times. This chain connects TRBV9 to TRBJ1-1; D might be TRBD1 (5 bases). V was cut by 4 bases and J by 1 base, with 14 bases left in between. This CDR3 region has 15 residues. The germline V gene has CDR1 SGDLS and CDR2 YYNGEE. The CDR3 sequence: CASSPSQTANTEAFF. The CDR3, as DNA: TGTGCCAGCAGCCCGAGTCAGACAGCGAACACTGAAGCTTTCTTT.

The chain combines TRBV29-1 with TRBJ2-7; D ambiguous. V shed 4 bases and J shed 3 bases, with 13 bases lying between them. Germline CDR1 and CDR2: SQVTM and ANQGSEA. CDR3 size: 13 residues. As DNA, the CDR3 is TGCAGCGTTGGGGGTCTGTTGGTCTACGAGCAGTACTTC. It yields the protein CSVGGLLVYEQYF.

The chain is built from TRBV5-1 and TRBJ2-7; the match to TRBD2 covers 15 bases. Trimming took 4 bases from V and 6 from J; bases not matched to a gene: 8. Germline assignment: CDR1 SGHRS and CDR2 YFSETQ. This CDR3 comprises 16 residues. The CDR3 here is CASSPGLAGGSVEQYF. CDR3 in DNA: TGCGCCAGCAGCCCGGGACTAGCGGGAGGATCGGTCGAGCAGTACTTC.

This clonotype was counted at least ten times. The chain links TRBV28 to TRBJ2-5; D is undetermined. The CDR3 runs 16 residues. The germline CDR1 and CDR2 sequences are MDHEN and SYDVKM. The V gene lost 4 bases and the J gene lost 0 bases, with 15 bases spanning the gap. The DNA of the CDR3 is TGTGCCAGCAGTTCCCCCCGTACGCGGTACCAAGAGACCCAGTACTTC. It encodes CASSSPRTRYQETQYF. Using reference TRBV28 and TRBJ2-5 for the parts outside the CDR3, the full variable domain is DVKVTQSSRYLVKRTGEKVFLECVQDMDHENMFWYRQDPGLGLRLIYFSYDVKMKEKGDIPEGYSVSREKKERFSLILESASTNQTSMYLCASSSPRTRYQETQYFGPGTRLLVL.

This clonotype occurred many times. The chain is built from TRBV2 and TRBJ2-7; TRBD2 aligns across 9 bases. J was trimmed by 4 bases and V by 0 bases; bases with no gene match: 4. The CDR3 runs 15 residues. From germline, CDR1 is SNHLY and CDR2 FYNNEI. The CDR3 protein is CASSEALAGLYEQYF. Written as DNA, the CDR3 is TGTGCCAGCAGTGAAGCCCTAGCGGGACTTTACGAGCAGTACTTC.